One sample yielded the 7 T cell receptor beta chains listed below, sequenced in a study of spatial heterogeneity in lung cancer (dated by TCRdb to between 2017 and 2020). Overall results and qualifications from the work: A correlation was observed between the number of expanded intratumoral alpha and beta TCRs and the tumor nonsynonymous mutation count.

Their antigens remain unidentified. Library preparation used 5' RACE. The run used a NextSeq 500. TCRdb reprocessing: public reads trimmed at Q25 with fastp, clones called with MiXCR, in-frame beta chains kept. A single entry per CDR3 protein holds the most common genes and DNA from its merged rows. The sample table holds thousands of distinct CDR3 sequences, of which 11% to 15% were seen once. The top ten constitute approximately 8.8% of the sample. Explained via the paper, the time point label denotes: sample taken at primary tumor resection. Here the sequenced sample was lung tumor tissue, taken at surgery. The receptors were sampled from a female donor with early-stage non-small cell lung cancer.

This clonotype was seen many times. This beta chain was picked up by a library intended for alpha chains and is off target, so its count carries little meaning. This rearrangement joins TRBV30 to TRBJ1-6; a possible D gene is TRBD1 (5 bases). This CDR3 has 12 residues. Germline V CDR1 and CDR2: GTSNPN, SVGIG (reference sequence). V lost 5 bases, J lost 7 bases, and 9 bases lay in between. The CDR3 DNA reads TGTGCCTGGTGGGACCTCAATTCACCCCTCCACTTT. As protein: CAWWDLNSPLHF.

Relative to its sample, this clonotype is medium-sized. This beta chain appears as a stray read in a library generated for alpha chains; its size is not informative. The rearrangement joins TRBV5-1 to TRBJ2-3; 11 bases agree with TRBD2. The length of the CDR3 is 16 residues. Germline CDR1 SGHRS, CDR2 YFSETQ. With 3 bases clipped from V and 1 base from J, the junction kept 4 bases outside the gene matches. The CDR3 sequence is CASSWGLAVRTDTQYF. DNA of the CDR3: TGCGCCAGCAGCTGGGGACTAGCGGTTCGCACAGATACGCAGTATTTT.

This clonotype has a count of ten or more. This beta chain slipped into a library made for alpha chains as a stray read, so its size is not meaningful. The CDR3 here is CASERNEKLFF. The DNA for the CDR3 is TGTGCCAGCGAAAGGAATGAAAAACTGTTTTTT. This chain uses TRBV6-1 with TRBJ1-4; D ambiguous. Trimming left V 8 bases short and J 5 bases short, with 6 bases between. The CDR3 consists of 11 residues. Germline loops: CDR1 MNHNS, CDR2 SASEGT.

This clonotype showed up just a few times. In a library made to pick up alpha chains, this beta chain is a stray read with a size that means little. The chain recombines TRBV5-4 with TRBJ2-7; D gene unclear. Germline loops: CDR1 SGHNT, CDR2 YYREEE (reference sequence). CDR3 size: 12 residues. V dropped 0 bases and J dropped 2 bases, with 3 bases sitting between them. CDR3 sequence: CASSLEAYEQYF. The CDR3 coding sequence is TGTGCCAGCAGCTTGGAGGCCTACGAGCAGTACTTC.

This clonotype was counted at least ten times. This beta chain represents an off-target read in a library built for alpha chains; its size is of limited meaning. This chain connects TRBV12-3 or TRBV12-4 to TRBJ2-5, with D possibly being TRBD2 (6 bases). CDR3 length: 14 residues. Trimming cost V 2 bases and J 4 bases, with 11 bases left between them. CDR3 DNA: TGTGCCAGCAGTTTACGCGTCGGGGGAGAGACCCAGTACTTC. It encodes CASSLRVGGETQYF.

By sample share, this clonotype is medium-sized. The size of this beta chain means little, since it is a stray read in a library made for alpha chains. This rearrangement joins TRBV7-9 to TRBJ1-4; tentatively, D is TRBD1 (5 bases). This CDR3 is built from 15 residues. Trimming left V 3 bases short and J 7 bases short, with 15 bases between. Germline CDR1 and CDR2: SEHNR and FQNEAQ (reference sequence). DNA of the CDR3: TGTGCCAGCAGCTTCAGAAGGGGCGATGGTGAAAAACTGTTTTTT. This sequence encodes CASSFRRGDGEKLFF.

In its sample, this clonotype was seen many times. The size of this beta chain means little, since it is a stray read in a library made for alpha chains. DNA for the CDR3: TGTGCCAGCAGTTCCAGGGTCCTTAGGGACAATGAGCAGTTCTTC. Its translation: CASSSRVLRDNEQFF. V gene TRBV14 combines with J gene TRBJ2-1, with TRBD1 as a possible D gene (5 bases). Germline-derived CDR1 and CDR2 are SGHDN and FVKESK. V lost 6 bases and J lost 5, with 17 bases in between. The CDR3 length is 15 residues.